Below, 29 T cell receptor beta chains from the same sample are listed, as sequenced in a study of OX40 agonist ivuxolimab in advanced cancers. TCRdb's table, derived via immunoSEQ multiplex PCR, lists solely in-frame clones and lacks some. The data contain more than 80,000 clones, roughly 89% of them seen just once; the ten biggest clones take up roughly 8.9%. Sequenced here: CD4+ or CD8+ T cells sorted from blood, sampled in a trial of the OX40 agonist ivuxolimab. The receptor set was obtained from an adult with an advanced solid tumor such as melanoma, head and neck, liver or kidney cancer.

The CDR3 is CASSDSSGGANEQFF. For the CDR3, the DNA is TGTGCCAGCAGTGACTCTAGCGGGGGGGCCAATGAGCAGTTCTTC. V usage is TRBV6-4 and J usage is TRBJ2-1; 11 nucleotides line up with TRBD2. The trim removed 0 bases at V and 6 bases at J, leaving 1 base unmatched. The CDR3 is 15 residues long. CDR1 and CDR2 from the germline V gene are MRHNA and SNTAGT.

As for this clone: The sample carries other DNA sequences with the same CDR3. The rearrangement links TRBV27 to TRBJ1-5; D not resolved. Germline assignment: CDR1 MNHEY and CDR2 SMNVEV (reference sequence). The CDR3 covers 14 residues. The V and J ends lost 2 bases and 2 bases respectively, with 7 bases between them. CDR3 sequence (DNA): TGTGCCAGCAGTTTAGTGGGTGGCAATCAGCCCCAGCATTTT. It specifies CASSLVGGNQPQHF.

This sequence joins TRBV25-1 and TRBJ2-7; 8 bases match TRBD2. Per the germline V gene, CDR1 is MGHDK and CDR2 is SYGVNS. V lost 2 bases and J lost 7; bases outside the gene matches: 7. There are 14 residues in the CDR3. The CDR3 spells CASSETGGPGEQYV. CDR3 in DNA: TGTGCCAGCAGTGAAACGGGAGGGCCGGGGGAGCAGTACGTC.

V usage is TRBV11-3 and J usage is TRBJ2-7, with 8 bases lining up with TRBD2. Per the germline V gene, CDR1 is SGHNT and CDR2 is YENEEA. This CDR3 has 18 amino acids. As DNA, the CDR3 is TGTGGCAACCGCTCCGGGGGGGGCCTAACGTTTCCTTTCAACGAGCAGTACGTC. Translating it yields CGNRSGGGLTFPFNEQYV.

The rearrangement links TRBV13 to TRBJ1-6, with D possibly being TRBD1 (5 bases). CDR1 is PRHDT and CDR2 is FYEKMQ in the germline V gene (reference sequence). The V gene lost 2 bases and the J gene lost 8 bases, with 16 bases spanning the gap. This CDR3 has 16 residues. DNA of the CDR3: TGTGCCAGCAGCTTATCAGGGAGCATGAGGGATTCACCCCTCCACTTT. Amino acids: CASSLSGSMRDSPLHF.

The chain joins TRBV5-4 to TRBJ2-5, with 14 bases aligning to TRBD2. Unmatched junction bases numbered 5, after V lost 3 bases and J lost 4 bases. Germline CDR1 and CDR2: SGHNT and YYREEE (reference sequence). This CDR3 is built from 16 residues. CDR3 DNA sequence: TGTGCCAGCAGCTCCGGACTAGCGGGAGGCACAGAGACCCAGTACTTC. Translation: CASSSGLAGGTETQYF. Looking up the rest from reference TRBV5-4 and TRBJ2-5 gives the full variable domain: ETGVTQSPTHLIKTRGQQVTLRCSSQSGHNTVSWYQQALGQGPQFIFQYYREEENGRGNFPPRFSGLQFPNYSSELNVNALELDDSALYLCASSSGLAGGTETQYFGPGTRLLVL.

The CDR3: CASSSDPSSYNEQFF. In nucleotides, the CDR3 is TGTGCCAGTAGTAGTGACCCATCCTCCTACAATGAGCAGTTCTTC. The rearrangement links TRBV19 to TRBJ2-1; D remains unclear. The V gene lost 4 bases and the J gene lost 0 bases, with 10 bases spanning the gap. CDR3 length: 15 amino acids. CDR1 LNHDA and CDR2 SQIVND come from the germline V gene (reference sequence). Supplemented by reference TRBV19 and TRBJ2-1, the full variable domain reads DGGITQSPKYLFRKEGQNVTLSCEQNLNHDAMYWYRQDPGQGLRLIYYSQIVNDFQKGDIAEGYSVSREKKESFPLTVTSAQKNPTAFYLCASSSDPSSYNEQFFGPGTRLTVL.

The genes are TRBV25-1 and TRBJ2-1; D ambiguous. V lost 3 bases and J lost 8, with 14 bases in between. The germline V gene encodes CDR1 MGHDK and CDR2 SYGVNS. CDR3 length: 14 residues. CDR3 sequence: CASSDQDGRHEQFF. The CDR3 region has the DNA TGTGCCAGCAGTGACCAGGACGGGCGACATGAGCAGTTCTTC.

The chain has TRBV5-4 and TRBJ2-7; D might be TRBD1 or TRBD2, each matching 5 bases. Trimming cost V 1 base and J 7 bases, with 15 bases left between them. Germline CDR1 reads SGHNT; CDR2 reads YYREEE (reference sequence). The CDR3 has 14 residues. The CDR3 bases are TGTGCCAGCAGCTTGCTGACGGGAACAGGAGAGCAGTACGTC. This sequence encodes CASSLLTGTGEQYV.

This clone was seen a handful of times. The chain's CDR3 is CASSSKPGNTEAFF. DNA for the CDR3: TGTGCCAGTAGTAGCAAGCCTGGGAACACTGAAGCTTTCTTT. The chain joins TRBV19 to TRBJ1-1; D ambiguous. Trimming removed 4 bases from V and 1 base from J, with 10 bases in between. The CDR3 is 14 amino acids. Germline CDR1 and CDR2: LNHDA and SQIVND (reference sequence).

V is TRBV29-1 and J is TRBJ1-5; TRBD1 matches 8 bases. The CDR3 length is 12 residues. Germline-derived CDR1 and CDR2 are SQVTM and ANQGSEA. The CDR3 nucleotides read TGCATTACGAATCAGGGGGCCCAGCCCCAGCATTTT. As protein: CITNQGAQPQHF.

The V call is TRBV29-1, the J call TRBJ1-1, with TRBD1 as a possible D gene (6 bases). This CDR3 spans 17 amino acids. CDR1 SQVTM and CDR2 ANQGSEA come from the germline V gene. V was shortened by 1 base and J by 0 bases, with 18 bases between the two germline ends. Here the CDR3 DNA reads TGCAGCGTTGAAGCGTGGGCAGGGGTGAGGGTGAACACTGAAGCTTTCTTT. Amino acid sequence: CSVEAWAGVRVNTEAFF.

The CDR3, as DNA: TGTGCCAGTAGGATCACGATCCGACAGGGAGGACGGGGCTACACCTTC. Amino acid sequence: CASRITIRQGGRGYTF. The chain joins TRBV19 to TRBJ1-2, with TRBD1 matching 7 bases. Germline lookup yields CDR1 LNHDA and CDR2 SQIVND (reference sequence). The CDR3 length is 16 residues. Losses at the gene ends were 6 bases for V and 8 bases for J; bases not matched to a gene: 18.

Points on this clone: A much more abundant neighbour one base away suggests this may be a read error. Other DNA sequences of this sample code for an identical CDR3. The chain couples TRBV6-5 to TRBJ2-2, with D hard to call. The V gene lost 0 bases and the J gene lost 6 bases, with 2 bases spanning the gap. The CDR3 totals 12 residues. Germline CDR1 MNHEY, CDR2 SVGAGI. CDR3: CASSYSAGELFF. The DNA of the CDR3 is TGTGCCAGCAGTTACTCCGCCGGGGAGCTGTTTTTT.

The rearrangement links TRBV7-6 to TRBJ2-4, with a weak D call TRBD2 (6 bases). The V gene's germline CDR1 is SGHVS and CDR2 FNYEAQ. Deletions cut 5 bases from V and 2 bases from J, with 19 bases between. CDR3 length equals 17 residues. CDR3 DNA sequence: TGTGCCAGCAGCCAGATCGGGGGAGTAGCGACCAAAAACATTCAGTACTTC. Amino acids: CASSQIGGVATKNIQYF.

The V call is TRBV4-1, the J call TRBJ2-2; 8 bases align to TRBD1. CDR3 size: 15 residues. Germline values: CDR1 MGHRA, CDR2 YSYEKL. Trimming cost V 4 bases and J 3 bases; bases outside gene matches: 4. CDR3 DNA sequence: TGCGCCAGCAGCCTACAGGGACAGGACACCGGGGAGCTGTTTTTT. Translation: CASSLQGQDTGELFF.

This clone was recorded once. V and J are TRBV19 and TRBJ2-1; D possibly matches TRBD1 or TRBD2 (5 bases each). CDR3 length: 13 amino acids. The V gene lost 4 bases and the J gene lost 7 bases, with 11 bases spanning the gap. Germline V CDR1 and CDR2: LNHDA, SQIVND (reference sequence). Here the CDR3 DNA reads TGTGCCAGTAGTACTAGCAGGGAAAATGAGCAGTTCTTC. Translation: CASSTSRENEQFF.

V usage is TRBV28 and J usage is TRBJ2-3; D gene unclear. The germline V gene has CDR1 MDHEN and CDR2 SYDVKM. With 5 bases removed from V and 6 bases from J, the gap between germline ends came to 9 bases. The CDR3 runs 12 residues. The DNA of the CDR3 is TGTGCCAGCAGTCTTCCTCTGGATACGCAGTATTTT. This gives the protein CASSLPLDTQYF.

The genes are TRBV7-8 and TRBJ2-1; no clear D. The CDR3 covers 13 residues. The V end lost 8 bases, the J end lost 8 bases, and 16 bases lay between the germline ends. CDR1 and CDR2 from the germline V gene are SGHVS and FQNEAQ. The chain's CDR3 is CASLPVWNDEQFF. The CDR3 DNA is TGTGCCAGCCTTCCCGTCTGGAATGATGAGCAGTTCTTC.

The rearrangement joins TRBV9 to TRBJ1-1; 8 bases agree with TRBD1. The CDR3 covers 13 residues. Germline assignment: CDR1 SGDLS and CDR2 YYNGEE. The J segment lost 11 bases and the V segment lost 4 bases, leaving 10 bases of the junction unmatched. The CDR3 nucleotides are TGTGCCAGCAGCCCCACAGGGGGTCAATGGGCTTTCTTT. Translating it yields CASSPTGGQWAFF.

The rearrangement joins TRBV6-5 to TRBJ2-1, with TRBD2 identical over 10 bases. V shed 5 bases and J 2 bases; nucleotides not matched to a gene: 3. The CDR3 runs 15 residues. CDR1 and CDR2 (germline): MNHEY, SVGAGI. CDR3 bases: TGTGCCAGCAGTAGCGGGGGGGCAGCCTACAATGAGCAGTTCTTC. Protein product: CASSSGGAAYNEQFF.

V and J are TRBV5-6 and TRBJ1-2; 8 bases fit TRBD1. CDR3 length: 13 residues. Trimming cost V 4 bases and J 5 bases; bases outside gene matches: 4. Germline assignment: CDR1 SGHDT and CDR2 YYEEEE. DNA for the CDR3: TGTGCCAGCAGCCCCACAGGGGGTTATGGCTACACCTTC. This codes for CASSPTGGYGYTF.

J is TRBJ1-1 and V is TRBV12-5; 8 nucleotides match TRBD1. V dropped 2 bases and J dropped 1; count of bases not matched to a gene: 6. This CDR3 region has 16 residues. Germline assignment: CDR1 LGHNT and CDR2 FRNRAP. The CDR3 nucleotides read TGTGCTAGTGGTTTGCCCAACAGGGGGAAGAACACTGAAGCTTTCTTT. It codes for CASGLPNRGKNTEAFF.

For the CDR3, the DNA is TGTGCCGTCACCGGGGAGCTGTTTTTT. It translates to CAVTGELFF. The chain employs TRBV6-5 and TRBJ2-2; D is ambiguous. V shed 11 bases and J shed 4 bases, with 2 bases lying between them. This CDR3 has 9 residues. Germline CDR1 MNHEY, CDR2 SVGAGI.

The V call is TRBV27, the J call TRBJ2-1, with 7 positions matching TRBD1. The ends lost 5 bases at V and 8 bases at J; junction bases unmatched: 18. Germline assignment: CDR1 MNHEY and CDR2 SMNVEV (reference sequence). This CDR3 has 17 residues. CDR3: CASSPGQLNRLFDEQFF. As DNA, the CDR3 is TGTGCCAGCAGTCCGGGACAGCTAAATCGACTATTCGATGAGCAGTTCTTC.

CDR3 nucleotides: TGTGCCTGGTCTTCGGGTACTGAAGCTTTCTTT. Translation: CAWSSGTEAFF. The chain employs TRBV30 and TRBJ1-1, with D unclear. V dropped 5 bases and J dropped 5 bases, with 9 bases sitting between them. The CDR3 covers 11 residues. Germline CDR1 GTSNPN, CDR2 SVGIG (reference sequence).

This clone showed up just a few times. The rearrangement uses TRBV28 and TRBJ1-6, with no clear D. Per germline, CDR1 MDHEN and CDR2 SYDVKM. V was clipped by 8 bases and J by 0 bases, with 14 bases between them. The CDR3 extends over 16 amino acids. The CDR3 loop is CASVDRRSSYNSPLHF. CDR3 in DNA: TGTGCCAGCGTTGATCGAAGGAGCTCCTATAATTCACCCCTCCACTTT.

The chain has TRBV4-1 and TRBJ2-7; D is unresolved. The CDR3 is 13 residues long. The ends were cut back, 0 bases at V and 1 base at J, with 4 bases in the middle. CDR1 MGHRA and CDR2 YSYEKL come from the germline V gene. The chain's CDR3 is CASSQDESYEQYF. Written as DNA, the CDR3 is TGCGCCAGCAGCCAAGACGAATCCTACGAGCAGTACTTC.

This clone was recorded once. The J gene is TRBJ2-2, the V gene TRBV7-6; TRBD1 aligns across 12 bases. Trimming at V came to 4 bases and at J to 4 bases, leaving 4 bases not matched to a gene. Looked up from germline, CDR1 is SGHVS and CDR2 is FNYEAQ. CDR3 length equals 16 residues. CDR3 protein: CASSSGTGGFTGELFF. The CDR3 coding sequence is TGTGCCAGCAGCTCAGGGACAGGGGGCTTCACCGGGGAGCTGTTTTTT.